These 24 T cell receptor beta chains share one sample of origin, sequenced in a study of cytomegalovirus exposure and HLA in healthy donors listed by TCRdb under 2017. The protocol used for the library was the immunoSEQ multiplex PCR assay. The multiplex PCR relied on a mix of 60 forward primers for TCR Vbeta segments and 13 reverse primers for TCR Jbeta segments. TCRdb took over this immuneACCESS table, retaining in-frame rearrangements with V and J assigned. Such tables are incomplete; in checked studies, under half of the missing clones stem from an unresolved V gene, and the remainder is unexplained. The sample yields approximately 150,000 clones; 75% to 90% were counted once. The top ten clonotypes cover more than 5.5% of the sample. The sequenced sample was PBMCs. The receptors come from a man younger than 45 in good health and CMV-seropositive.

This clone was counted a single time. The rearrangement joins TRBV30 to TRBJ2-5; 9 nucleotides agree with TRBD2. Germline CDR1 and CDR2: GTSNPN and SVGIG (reference sequence). This CDR3 is built from 14 residues. Trimming took 2 bases from V and 4 from J; bases not matched to a gene: 5. CDR3 DNA sequence: TGTGCCTGGAGTCCCTTTAGCGGGGGAGAGACCCAGTACTTC. This encodes CAWSPFSGGETQYF.

This clone appeared a single time. The chain is built from TRBV23-1 and TRBJ2-5; D possibly corresponds to TRBD2 (6 bases). TRBV23-1 is an ORF, and what it does is uncertain. The CDR3 has 14 amino acids. V gave up 1 base and J gave up 5 bases, with 11 bases separating them. The CDR3 here is CASSQYPGRETQYF. The DNA for the CDR3 is TGCGCCAGCAGTCAATACCCAGGGAGGGAGACCCAGTACTTC.

The V call is TRBV19, the J call TRBJ2-3; 9 bases fit TRBD2. Trimming at V came to 6 bases and at J to 1 base, leaving 2 bases not matched to a gene. The CDR3 spans 14 residues. Germline-derived CDR1 and CDR2 are LNHDA and SQIVND (reference sequence). CDR3 nucleotide sequence: TGTGCCAGTAGGGAGCGGGGGGGCACAGATACGCAGTATTTT. As protein: CASRERGGTDTQYF.

Only a few counts were recorded for this clone. The chain recombines TRBV28 with TRBJ1-2, with TRBD1 as a possible D gene (6 bases). The CDR3 totals 13 residues. The V end lost 5 bases, the J end lost 3 bases, and 10 bases lay between the germline ends. CDR1 MDHEN and CDR2 SYDVKM come from the germline V gene. The CDR3 bases are TGTGCCAGCAGTCTACAGGGTTACTATGGCTACACCTTC. Protein sequence: CASSLQGYYGYTF.

J is TRBJ1-2 and V is TRBV30; D remains ambiguous. CDR1 and CDR2 from the germline V gene are GTSNPN and SVGIG (reference sequence). V gave up 1 base and J gave up 6 bases, with 12 bases separating them. This CDR3 region has 13 residues. As DNA, the CDR3 is TGTGCCTGGAGTGACAATAGGGAGGATGGCTACACCTTC. Protein sequence: CAWSDNREDGYTF.

The chain links TRBV7-8 to TRBJ2-7; TRBD2 might be the D (5 bases). Trimming removed 1 base from V and 2 bases from J, with 12 bases in between. The V gene's germline CDR1 is SGHVS and CDR2 FQNEAQ. The CDR3 totals 15 residues. CDR3 sequence (DNA): TGTGCCAGCAGCTTAGTGAGCGGCAGCACCTACGAGCAGTACTTC. It codes for CASSLVSGSTYEQYF.

The chain employs TRBV19 and TRBJ1-1; D is possibly TRBD1 (5 bases). The V end was cut by 1 base, the J end by 4 bases, with 10 bases between. Germline V gene lookup returns CDR1 LNHDA and CDR2 SQIVND (reference sequence). This CDR3 region has 14 residues. The CDR3 loop is CASSIGGGGTEAFF. CDR3 nucleotide sequence: TGTGCCAGTAGTATAGGTGGGGGAGGCACTGAAGCTTTCTTT.

The V gene is TRBV11-3, the J gene TRBJ1-2; 7 nucleotides match TRBD1. The CDR3 contains 13 residues. Trimming at V came to 5 bases and at J to 4 bases, leaving 4 bases not matched to a gene. The germline CDR1 and CDR2 sequences are SGHNT and YENEEA. In DNA, the CDR3 is TGTGCCAGCAGCAAGGGACAGTCCTATGGCTACACCTTC. Its protein product is CASSKGQSYGYTF.

This clone came up once. The DNA of the CDR3 is TGTGCCAGCAGACCCGGGACAGCATATGGCTACACCTTC. This gives the protein CASRPGTAYGYTF. The rearrangement links TRBV6-5 to TRBJ1-2; 7 nucleotides align to TRBD1. The trim removed 6 bases at V and 5 bases at J, leaving 6 bases unmatched. The length of the CDR3 is 13 residues. Germline V lookup: CDR1 MNHEY, CDR2 SVGAGI.

This clone was recorded once. The gene calls are TRBV6-1 and TRBJ1-1; no clear D gene. CDR1 is MNHNS, CDR2 SASEGT, per germline. CDR3 size: 14 residues. Trimming removed 2 bases at V and 6 bases at J, with 13 bases between. The CDR3 sequence: CASSETVEGAEAFF. The CDR3 coding sequence is TGTGCCAGCAGTGAAACAGTCGAAGGCGCTGAAGCTTTCTTT.

This clone was detected only once. The chain combines TRBV7-5 with TRBJ2-1; the table calls TRBD2, which could not be checked here. TRBV7-5 is designated a pseudogene. The CDR3 length is 17 residues. In DNA, the CDR3 is TGTGTCAGAAGCGCCAGGACTAGCGGAAGCTCCTACAATGAGCAGTTCTTC. Protein product: CVRSARTSGSSYNEQFF.

As for this clone: This sample includes further DNA sequences coding for the same CDR3. The chain employs TRBV6-6 and TRBJ2-1, with unresolved D. V was pared by 5 bases and J by 11 bases, with 13 bases between. Germline CDR1 reads MNHNY; CDR2 reads SVGAGI (reference sequence). The CDR3 loop spans 12 amino acids. The CDR3 region has the DNA TGTGCCAGCAGTGGTCTCCCCACTCAGCAGTTCTTC. Its translation is CASSGLPTQQFF.

V gene TRBV4-2 combines with J gene TRBJ2-1; 9 positions match TRBD2. The V gene end was trimmed by 2 bases and the J gene end by 10 bases; junction bases not matched to a gene: 9. Germline V gives CDR1 LGHNA, CDR2 YNFKEQ. The CDR3 spans 15 residues. CDR3 coding DNA: TGTGCCAGCAGCCAAATTGCGGGAGGGCCGAGGGAGCAGTTCTTC. The encoded protein is CASSQIAGGPREQFF.

The V gene is TRBV10-1, the J gene TRBJ2-3; TRBD2 agrees at 9 bases. This CDR3 is 16 amino acids long. The trim removed 6 bases at V and 4 bases at J, leaving 11 bases unmatched. Germline V lookup: CDR1 WNHNN, CDR2 SYGVQD (reference sequence). This CDR3 is CASRGSASGMADTQYF. CDR3 nucleotides: TGCGCCAGCAGGGGGTCGGCTAGCGGGATGGCAGATACGCAGTATTTT.

This chain connects TRBV7-2 to TRBJ2-2, with 12 positions matching TRBD2. The CDR3 extends over 15 amino acids. J lost 7 bases, V lost 4 bases, and 4 bases had no gene match. CDR1 and CDR2 (germline): SGHTA, FQGNSA. The CDR3, as DNA: TGTGCCAGCAGCTCTAGCGGGGGGGCAATCGGGGAGCTGTTTTTT. Translation gives CASSSSGGAIGELFF. The entire variable domain, with the rest obtained from reference TRBV7-2 and TRBJ2-2, is as follows: GAGVSQSPSNKVTEKGKDVELRCDPISGHTALYWYRQSLGQGLEFLIYFQGNSAPDKSGLPSDRFSAERTGGSVSTLTIQRTQQEDSAVYLCASSSSGGAIGELFFGEGSRLTVL.

V usage is TRBV6-6 and J usage is TRBJ2-2; D not certain. CDR3 length: 13 residues. V gave up 3 bases and J gave up 3 bases, with 5 bases separating them. Germline CDR1 MNHNY, CDR2 SVGAGI (reference sequence). This CDR3 reads CASSYQDTGELFF. Here the CDR3 DNA reads TGTGCCAGCAGTTATCAGGACACCGGGGAGCTGTTTTTT.

The rearrangement uses TRBV11-1 and TRBJ2-7; TRBD1 is a possible D gene (6 bases). The CDR3 spans 14 residues. V dropped 5 bases and J dropped 0 bases, with 11 bases sitting between them. Per germline, CDR1 SGHAT and CDR2 FQDESV (reference sequence). Written as DNA, the CDR3 is TGTGCCAGCAGCCTAGACAGGTTCTCCTACGAGCAGTACTTC. Translation: CASSLDRFSYEQYF.

Remarks on this clone: One end of the junction fails to match germline, which may point to a read error. The DNA of the CDR3 is TGTTCCAGCAGCTTTCTGGCTAGCGGGGGAGGTGATGAGCAGTTCTTC. Its translation: CSSSFLASGGGDEQFF. V is TRBV7-9 and J is TRBJ2-1, with TRBD2 matching over 10 bases. The CDR3 spans 16 residues. Germline CDR1 SEHNR, CDR2 FQNEAQ (reference sequence).

The rearrangement joins TRBV10-1 to TRBJ2-7, with D possibly matching TRBD1 (6 bases). The CDR3 is 13 residues long. The V end lost 5 bases, the J end lost 7 bases, and 15 bases lay between the germline ends. CDR1 is WNHNN, CDR2 SYGVQD, per germline (reference sequence). This CDR3 is CASSQGRVSEQYF. The CDR3 nucleotides read TGCGCCAGCAGTCAGGGGCGGGTGAGTGAGCAGTACTTC.

The rearrangement links TRBV19 to TRBJ1-5; 9 positions agree with TRBD1. Trimming removed 8 bases from V and 6 bases from J; junction bases left unmatched: 8. The CDR3 totals 14 residues. From germline, CDR1 is LNHDA and CDR2 SQIVND (reference sequence). CDR3 sequence reads: CASFLQGAGQPQHF. DNA of the CDR3: TGTGCCAGTTTCCTACAGGGGGCAGGTCAGCCCCAGCATTTT.

This chain links TRBV27 with TRBJ2-7; TRBD1 aligns across 9 bases. V gave up 7 bases and J gave up 6 bases; unmatched junction bases: 7. The CDR3 totals 13 residues. Germline V gene sequence: CDR1 MNHEY, CDR2 SMNVEV (reference sequence). As DNA, the CDR3 is TGTGCCAGCACCGACAGGGGGGTGGGCGAGCAGTACTTC. Protein product: CASTDRGVGEQYF.

The genes are TRBV4-1 and TRBJ2-7; TRBD1 aligns across 8 bases. V lost 5 bases, J lost 6 bases, and 15 bases stayed unmatched. The length of the CDR3 is 16 residues. Germline V gene sequence: CDR1 MGHRA, CDR2 YSYEKL. The DNA for the CDR3 is TGCGCCAGCAGCTCCTCTTCCGGGACAGGTTATTTCGAGCAGTACTTC. Translation: CASSSSSGTGYFEQYF.

This clone is a singleton in its sample. The chain combines TRBV21-1 with TRBJ2-7; the table's D call, TRBD1, has no DNA check behind it. TRBV21-1 is flagged as a pseudogene. This CDR3 is 13 amino acids long. CDR3 DNA sequence: TGTGCCATCAGCCGGGACAGTTGGCACGAGCAGTACTTC. Translated: CAISRDSWHEQYF.

This clone was seen only once. V gene TRBV27 combines with J gene TRBJ2-3, with 11 bases matching TRBD2. Germline CDR1 and CDR2: MNHEY and SMNVEV (reference sequence). The CDR3 totals 20 residues. V lost 5 bases and J lost 2; bases outside the gene matches: 18. Here the CDR3 DNA reads TGTGCCAGCAGTCCATCTGACTACTCGCTAGCGGGAGGCTTCACAGATACGCAGTATTTT. Protein product: CASSPSDYSLAGGFTDTQYF.